These T cell receptor beta chains were read from a single sample in a study of blood T cell repertoires in COVID-19. Repertoires were generated with immunoSEQ multiplex PCR, while TCRdb's copy carries only in-frame clones and drops some. This sample has some 18,000 clones, with 88% found just once. Sequencing was carried out using PBMCs or T cells enriched from blood (not recorded which). These receptors came from a young woman who had recovered from COVID-19. CDR3s leave out the opening cysteine and the closing phenylalanine or tryptophan. A D gene is named only where the DNA matches it firmly.

D,V,CDR3
-,TRBV12-3/TRBV12-4,ASSFMNEQF
-,TRBV3-1/TRBV3-2,ASSQDRGAGGYT
-,TRBV7-2,ASSFGRDVYEAF
TRBD2,TRBV14,ASSQVTGGPKETQY
-,TRBV4-1,ASSQGQTLANEQF
-,TRBV6-4,ASSELAAHSGANVLT
-,TRBV2,ASTWQGAGYT
TRBD1,TRBV27,ASSLARGLQETQY
TRBD1,TRBV19,ASSMDRGQETQY
TRBD1,TRBV3-1/TRBV3-2,ASSQGTGGRTEAF
-,TRBV10-2,ASRSTDEGYGYT
-,TRBV30,AWSVLAAGARTDTQY
-,TRBV4-1,ASSGLSGTGELF
-,TRBV5-1,ASSREQGNYGYT
TRBD1,TRBV28,ASSSGTGLEQY
-,TRBV7-5,ARSSARGRSNQPQH